Given below is one T cell receptor beta chain in context. Antigen specificity is unknown. The method was immunoSEQ multiplex PCR; TCRdb's version includes in-frame clones alone and lacks a portion of them. The sample includes tens of thousands of clones, around 90% seen only once; the top ten take around 12%. This sample was included in a study of OX40 agonist ivuxolimab in advanced cancers. Study-wide context: Dose-escalation patients' cancers were hepatocellular carcinoma, melanoma, renal cell or head and neck cancer. General study results and limits: Patients with a partial response at 0.1-3.0 mg/kg had among the lowest clonal expansion.

Patients with autoimmune history or systemic immunosuppression were excluded. Blood was sampled at baseline, cycle 4 day 1, and cycle 7 day 1. The CDR3 totals 12 residues. The V and J ends lost 5 bases and 6 bases respectively, with 9 bases between them. Germline assignment: CDR1 MGHRA and CDR2 YSYEKL. The chain links TRBV4-1 to TRBJ2-3; D is uncertain. This receptor was identified in an adult with an advanced solid tumor such as melanoma, head and neck, liver or kidney cancer. The sequencing used CD4+ or CD8+ T cells sorted from blood, collected in a trial of the OX40 agonist ivuxolimab. CDR3 sequence (DNA): TGCGCCAGCAGCAGGTCCTCCGATACGCAGTATTTT. Amino acid sequence: CASSRSSDTQYF.